These T cell receptor beta chains were read from a single sample in a study of cytomegalovirus exposure and HLA in healthy donors. Sequencing was performed with immunoSEQ multiplex PCR; in TCRdb, only in-frame clones are kept and a portion is missing. The sample records under 55,000 clones, around 81% being singletons. Sequencing was carried out using PBMCs. Receptor source: a man between 25 and 39 years old in good health and CMV-seropositive. The CDR3 runs from the conserved cysteine through the conserved F or W. D genes are given only for firm matches. Not all rows give a size; the values are once, few, many and, for expanded clones, a class.

D gene: -; V gene: TRBV6-4; J gene: TRBJ1-2; clone size: -; CDR3 DNA: TGTGCCAGCAGTGACTGGGCAGGTGGCTACACCTTC; CDR3 protein: CASSDWAGGYTF
D gene: -; V gene: TRBV7-2; J gene: TRBJ1-2; clone size: -; CDR3 DNA: TGTGCCAGCAGCTTAGAAGCTAATTCTAACTATGGCTACACCTTC; CDR3 protein: CASSLEANSNYGYTF
D gene: -; V gene: TRBV13; J gene: TRBJ1-6; clone size: -; CDR3 DNA: TGTGCCAGCAGCTCCGGTTTGGACAGAAACAATTCACCCCTCCACTTT; CDR3 protein: CASSSGLDRNNSPLHF
D gene: TRBD1; V gene: TRBV28; J gene: TRBJ1-4; clone size: -; CDR3 DNA: TGTGCCAGCAGTCTCCGGGACAGCGGCGGGGTTTTGGAAAAACTGTTTTTT; CDR3 protein: CASSLRDSGGVLEKLFF
D gene: TRBD2; V gene: TRBV5-1; J gene: TRBJ2-7; clone size: -; CDR3 DNA: TGCGCCAGCAGCCCGTATAGCGGGGGGACCTACGAGCAGTACTTC; CDR3 protein: CASSPYSGGTYEQYF
D gene: TRBD1; V gene: TRBV7-8; J gene: TRBJ1-1; clone size: -; CDR3 DNA: TGTGCCAGCAGCTCCGGAGGACAGGGTATTTCCGCTGAAGCTTTCTTT; CDR3 protein: CASSSGGQGISAEAFF
D gene: -; V gene: TRBV6-5; J gene: TRBJ1-3; clone size: few; CDR3 DNA: TGTGCCAGCACGGCAGGGAGGAGAGGACACACCATATATTTT; CDR3 protein: CASTAGRRGHTIYF
D gene: TRBD1; V gene: TRBV10-3; J gene: TRBJ2-7; clone size: -; CDR3 DNA: TGTGCCATCAGAGGCCGCCGGGACAGTAGCTCCTACGAGCAGTACTTC; CDR3 protein: CAIRGRRDSSSYEQYF
D gene: -; V gene: TRBV7-6; J gene: TRBJ1-3; clone size: -; CDR3 DNA: TGTGCCAGCAGCCGCAGTGTTGGAAACACCATATATTTT; CDR3 protein: CASSRSVGNTIYF
D gene: TRBD1; V gene: TRBV2; J gene: TRBJ2-7; clone size: -; CDR3 DNA: TGTGCCAGCAGTGAACAGGGGGCCTACGAGCAGTACTTC; CDR3 protein: CASSEQGAYEQYF
D gene: -; V gene: TRBV27; J gene: TRBJ1-6; clone size: -; CDR3 DNA: TGTGCCAGCAGGAATCAGGTTAATCGGAGGGACTCCTATAATTCACCCCTCCACTTT; CDR3 protein: CASRNQVNRRDSYNSPLHF
D gene: -; V gene: TRBV15; J gene: TRBJ2-6; clone size: -; CDR3 DNA: TGTGCCACCAGCAGGGACATAAGCTCTGGGGCCAACGTCCTGACTTTC; CDR3 protein: CATSRDISSGANVLTF
D gene: -; V gene: TRBV12-2; J gene: TRBJ1-1; clone size: -; CDR3 DNA: TGTGCAAGTCGCCCAGTCCCGGGACAGGGAAGCAGGATGAACACTGAAGCTTTCTTT; CDR3 protein: CASRPVPGQGSRMNTEAFF
D gene: TRBD1; V gene: TRBV7-2; J gene: TRBJ2-2; clone size: -; CDR3 DNA: TGTGCCAGCTCACGAACCCGGGACAGGGGGCGCGGCGGGGAGCTGTTTTTT; CDR3 protein: CASSRTRDRGRGGELFF
D gene: -; V gene: TRBV18; J gene: TRBJ2-3; clone size: -; CDR3 DNA: TGTGCCAGCTCACCACAGGCAGGGATAGATACGCAGTATTTT; CDR3 protein: CASSPQAGIDTQYF
D gene: -; V gene: TRBV5-1; J gene: TRBJ2-1; clone size: -; CDR3 DNA: TGCGCCAGCAGCTTGGAGGGGGGGGGCCCGGTAGAGCAGTTCTTC; CDR3 protein: CASSLEGGGPVEQFF
D gene: -; V gene: TRBV5-1; J gene: TRBJ2-3; clone size: -; CDR3 DNA: TGCGCCAGCAGCCCCGGAGGCACAGATACGCAGTATTTT; CDR3 protein: CASSPGGTDTQYF
D gene: -; V gene: TRBV5-1; J gene: TRBJ2-7; clone size: once; CDR3 DNA: TGCGCCAGCAGCTCGAGAACAGGGAGCTCCTACGAGCAGTACTTC; CDR3 protein: CASSSRTGSSYEQYF
D gene: -; V gene: TRBV19; J gene: TRBJ2-2; clone size: -; CDR3 DNA: TGTGCCAGTAGTAAGAGGGGGAGCACCGGGGAGCTGTTTTTT; CDR3 protein: CASSKRGSTGELFF
D gene: TRBD1; V gene: TRBV5-1; J gene: TRBJ2-7; clone size: -; CDR3 DNA: TGCGCCAGCAGCTTGGTTGGATCGGGACAGAGATCCTACGAGCAGTACTTC; CDR3 protein: CASSLVGSGQRSYEQYF
D gene: -; V gene: TRBV5-8; J gene: TRBJ2-1; clone size: -; CDR3 DNA: TGTGCCAGCAGCCCATATCAGGGTTACAATGAGCAGTTCTTC; CDR3 protein: CASSPYQGYNEQFF
D gene: -; V gene: TRBV7-8; J gene: TRBJ2-3; clone size: -; CDR3 DNA: TGTGCCAGCAGCTCGCATAGCGCTACAGATACGCAGTATTTT; CDR3 protein: CASSSHSATDTQYF
D gene: -; V gene: TRBV28; J gene: TRBJ1-2; clone size: -; CDR3 DNA: TGTGCCAGCAGTGGGGGAAGAGGGGGCACCTTC; CDR3 protein: CASSGGRGGTF
D gene: -; V gene: TRBV20-1; J gene: TRBJ1-1; clone size: -; CDR3 DNA: TGCAGTGAGCAGGGGTCTGAAGCTTTCTTT; CDR3 protein: CSEQGSEAFF
D gene: -; V gene: TRBV2; J gene: TRBJ1-6; clone size: -; CDR3 DNA: TGTGCCAGCTCTGACGGACTGAATTCACCCCTCCACTTT; CDR3 protein: CASSDGLNSPLHF
D gene: -; V gene: TRBV5-4; J gene: TRBJ2-3; clone size: -; CDR3 DNA: TGTGCCAGCAGCCTGGAGGGGGTCACAGATACGCAGTATTTT; CDR3 protein: CASSLEGVTDTQYF
D gene: TRBD1; V gene: TRBV11-2; J gene: TRBJ2-4; clone size: -; CDR3 DNA: TGTGCCAGTCGGGACAGCAAAAACATTCAGTACTTC; CDR3 protein: CASRDSKNIQYF
D gene: -; V gene: TRBV9; J gene: TRBJ2-3; clone size: -; CDR3 DNA: TGTGCCAGCAGCGAGGTCGGGGCAGATACGCAGTATTTT; CDR3 protein: CASSEVGADTQYF
D gene: TRBD1; V gene: TRBV30; J gene: TRBJ1-2; clone size: -; CDR3 DNA: TGTACGGTCGGGACAGGGACTAACTATGGCTACACCTTC; CDR3 protein: CTVGTGTNYGYTF
D gene: TRBD1; V gene: TRBV5-4; J gene: TRBJ2-7; clone size: -; CDR3 DNA: TGTGCCAGCAGCTTGACCGGGACAGCAGCCTCCTACGAGCAGTACTTC; CDR3 protein: CASSLTGTAASYEQYF
D gene: -; V gene: TRBV7-2; J gene: TRBJ1-5; clone size: -; CDR3 DNA: TGTGCCAGCAGTGGGGGGGATCGGAATCAGCCCCAGCATTTT; CDR3 protein: CASSGGDRNQPQHF
D gene: TRBD1; V gene: TRBV7-9; J gene: TRBJ1-2; clone size: few; CDR3 DNA: TGTGCCAGCAGCTTAGATGGCTCGGGACAGGGGATCTATGGCTACACCTTC; CDR3 protein: CASSLDGSGQGIYGYTF
D gene: -; V gene: TRBV6-6; J gene: TRBJ1-5; clone size: -; CDR3 DNA: TGTGCCAGCAGTTACCGAGGGGGAAATAGCAATCAGCCCCAGCATTTT; CDR3 protein: CASSYRGGNSNQPQHF
D gene: -; V gene: TRBV6-6; J gene: TRBJ2-7; clone size: -; CDR3 DNA: TGTGCCAGCGAAACGAGAGGGACAACCTACGAGCAGTACTTC; CDR3 protein: CASETRGTTYEQYF
D gene: -; V gene: TRBV6-6; J gene: TRBJ2-7; clone size: -; CDR3 DNA: TGTGCCAGCAGTATCGGGACAACAGACTACGAGCAGTACTTC; CDR3 protein: CASSIGTTDYEQYF
D gene: TRBD1; V gene: TRBV6-4; J gene: TRBJ2-3; clone size: -; CDR3 DNA: TGTGCCAGCAGTGACTCCGGGACAGGCGGCCCAGATACGCAGTATTTT; CDR3 protein: CASSDSGTGGPDTQYF
D gene: TRBD1; V gene: TRBV6-5; J gene: TRBJ2-7; clone size: -; CDR3 DNA: TGTGCCAGCAGTTACCATCGGACAGGTGCAGGGGGTGAGCAGTACTTC; CDR3 protein: CASSYHRTGAGGEQYF
D gene: TRBD1; V gene: TRBV5-3; J gene: TRBJ1-2; clone size: -; CDR3 DNA: TGTGCCAGAAGCTTAACAGGGGACAACTATGGCTACACCTTC; CDR3 protein: CARSLTGDNYGYTF
D gene: TRBD1; V gene: TRBV27; J gene: TRBJ2-5; clone size: -; CDR3 DNA: TGTGCCAGCAGCCTACGCGGGACAGGGGGACCAACAAAGACCCAGTACTTC; CDR3 protein: CASSLRGTGGPTKTQYF
D gene: TRBD1; V gene: TRBV6-5; J gene: TRBJ1-1; clone size: -; CDR3 DNA: TGTGCCATCAGGAGGGACAGGGTATTGTGGACTGAAGCTTTCTTT; CDR3 protein: CAIRRDRVLWTEAFF
D gene: -; V gene: TRBV2; J gene: TRBJ2-7; clone size: -; CDR3 DNA: TGTGCCGGAGGGCTTGGATCCTACGAGCAGTACTTC; CDR3 protein: CAGGLGSYEQYF
D gene: -; V gene: TRBV4-1; J gene: TRBJ1-1; clone size: once; CDR3 DNA: TGCGCCAGCAGCCAAGACGGGGGGCGCGGGACTGAAGCTTTCTTT; CDR3 protein: CASSQDGGRGTEAFF
D gene: -; V gene: TRBV5-8; J gene: TRBJ1-4; clone size: -; CDR3 DNA: TGTGCCAGTCCAACAGGGTTGGTGAAAAATGAAAAACTGTTTTTT; CDR3 protein: CASPTGLVKNEKLFF
D gene: -; V gene: TRBV5-1; J gene: TRBJ2-1; clone size: -; CDR3 DNA: TGCGCCAGCAGCTGGGTAGGGGAAACCTACAATGAGCAGTTCTTC; CDR3 protein: CASSWVGETYNEQFF
D gene: TRBD1; V gene: TRBV6-5; J gene: TRBJ2-4; clone size: few; CDR3 DNA: TGTGCCAGCAGTCAGGGACAGGAAAACATTCAGTACTTC; CDR3 protein: CASSQGQENIQYF
D gene: TRBD1; V gene: TRBV5-4; J gene: TRBJ1-1; clone size: -; CDR3 DNA: TGTGCCAGCAGCTTGGGCGGTACAGGGGCTCCTTTGAACACTGAAGCTTTCTTT; CDR3 protein: CASSLGGTGAPLNTEAFF
D gene: -; V gene: TRBV6-1; J gene: TRBJ2-7; clone size: once; CDR3 DNA: TGTGCCAGCAGTGCTCCGGCGGGGTCCTACGAGCAGTACTTC; CDR3 protein: CASSAPAGSYEQYF
D gene: -; V gene: TRBV29-1; J gene: TRBJ2-7; clone size: -; CDR3 DNA: TGCAGCGTTGCGAGTAACAGGGGAGGCGAGCAGTACTTC; CDR3 protein: CSVASNRGGEQYF
D gene: -; V gene: TRBV5-1; J gene: TRBJ2-7; clone size: -; CDR3 DNA: TGCGCCAGCAGCTTGTTGGCAGGGGATAGGCTCGAGCAGTACTTC; CDR3 protein: CASSLLAGDRLEQYF
D gene: -; V gene: TRBV7-2; J gene: TRBJ1-1; clone size: -; CDR3 DNA: TGTGCCAGCAGCTTAGCGCTCAGGGCGGATGAAGCTTTCTTT; CDR3 protein: CASSLALRADEAFF
D gene: -; V gene: TRBV28; J gene: TRBJ2-2; clone size: -; CDR3 DNA: TGTGCCAGCAGGGCCAGGGCTACCGGGGAGCTGTTTTTT; CDR3 protein: CASRARATGELFF
D gene: TRBD1; V gene: TRBV4-2; J gene: TRBJ1-1; clone size: once; CDR3 DNA: TGTGCCAGCAGCCAAGATCAGGGGGAGGACAGGGCGAACACTGAAGCTTTCTTT; CDR3 protein: CASSQDQGEDRANTEAFF
D gene: TRBD1; V gene: TRBV6-5; J gene: TRBJ1-2; clone size: -; CDR3 DNA: TGTGCCAGCAGTCCTGACAGGGGGCTATATGGCTACACCTTC; CDR3 protein: CASSPDRGLYGYTF
D gene: -; V gene: TRBV13; J gene: TRBJ2-5; clone size: -; CDR3 DNA: TGTGCCAGCAGCCCGGCAGGGGAGGGTGGCCAAGAGACCCAGTACTTC; CDR3 protein: CASSPAGEGGQETQYF
D gene: TRBD1; V gene: TRBV19; J gene: TRBJ2-7; clone size: -; CDR3 DNA: TGTGCCAGCGGCCCCGGGTGGGACCCGGGACAGTGGAGAAGTACCCGCTACTACGAGCAGTACTTC; CDR3 protein: CASGPGWDPGQWRSTRYYEQYF
D gene: -; V gene: TRBV5-4; J gene: TRBJ1-2; clone size: -; CDR3 DNA: TGTGCCAGCACCTTCGACAGTGATCTATATGGCTACACCTTC; CDR3 protein: CASTFDSDLYGYTF
D gene: -; V gene: TRBV11-2; J gene: TRBJ2-3; clone size: -; CDR3 DNA: TGTGCCAGCAGCCCCACCAGGTCCGGTACAGATACGCAGTATTTT; CDR3 protein: CASSPTRSGTDTQYF
D gene: -; V gene: TRBV29-1; J gene: TRBJ1-3; clone size: -; CDR3 DNA: TGCAGCGTTGAAGAGGGGGCAAACACCATATATTTT; CDR3 protein: CSVEEGANTIYF